This T cell receptor (beta chain) came from a study of blood T cell repertoires in COVID-19 (dated by TCRdb to the early 2020s). For the study in its entirety: Collaborator samples came from the United States, Italy and Spain and covered acute and convalescent phases of COVID-19. The repertoires were released in a freely available public database intended as a resource for research on the immune response to SARS-CoV-2. A de-identified subject ID, COVID-19 status, age in years and sex were almost always included in the sample metadata. Where available, HLA class I and class II types were taken from metadata supplied by the sample provider and were not determined by assay-based typing. The prospective study material was composed of cDNA or gDNA derived from T cells, B-cell-depleted T cells, or PBMCs. Samples came from the ongoing ImmuneRACE study (first 160 participants) plus 1,254 subjects from 6 global collaborators. The dataset comprised deeply sampled blood TCRbeta repertoires from subjects exposed to, actively infected with, or recovered from COVID-19. Beyond this particular receptor, the publication reports: The quantity of clinical and demographic metadata differed by source and by participant and was supplied without curation.

About this clone: Its cognate antigen has yet to be identified. It has no much larger one-base neighbor in the sample; base qualities were not kept.

At the junction V is shortened by 9 bases and J by 1 base; bases outside the gene matches: 7. Including the terminal cysteine and phenylalanine, the CDR3 comprises 15 residues. CDR3 DNA is the only sequence kept; it has 45 bases, read in frame from the first base. CDR1 and CDR2 are read off the germline V gene (reference sequence) as LNHDA and SQIVND. The collaborating institutions used their own protocols to collect whole blood in K2EDTA tubes. Collaborator samples were shipped for TCRbeta analysis as frozen whole blood, isolated PBMCs, or DNA extracted from either sample type. TCRbeta CDR3 regions were amplified from genomic DNA by means of the immunoSEQ Assay, a bias-controlled multiplex PCR. The study's own analysis went as follows. The number of nucleated cells in each sample was estimated by amplification of reference gene primers within the assay. To quantify the absolute abundance of each unique TCRbeta CDR3 rearrangement, sequence reads were collapsed and filtered. For each sample, productive Simpson clonality was calculated by taking the square root of Simpson's diversity index across productive rearrangements. In its TCRdb copy, this immuneACCESS table keeps in-frame sequences only and misses some clones. Where compared with another copy, unresolved V genes explain less than half of these, and the others have no known cause. For V, J and clone size, that table is used; D and trimming come from the DNA. Recorded for this sample are tens of thousands of clones; around 80% of them occurred a single time. Clones ranked in the top ten supply under 15% of the sample.

Sample: peripheral blood. This receptor was taken from a human donor in a cohort sampled during active COVID-19. Recombination linked TRBV19 to TRBJ2-1, with 9 central nucleotides matching TRBD1. The CDR3 region: CASTTGGRSYNEQFF. The bases are TGTGCCAGCACAACAGGGGGCCGATCCTACAATGAGCAGTTCTTC.